These 19 T cell receptor beta chains were all obtained from the same sample, sequenced in a study of cytomegalovirus exposure and HLA in healthy donors (dated by TCRdb to 2017 to 2019). To prepare the library, the immunoSEQ multiplex PCR assay was applied. TCRdb limited this immuneACCESS table to in-frame rearrangements with V and J called. A share of clones is missing; checked studies link under half to unresolved V genes, and the rest is unexplained. Recorded for this sample are 110,000 or so clones; approximately 88% of them occurred a single time. Around 1.9% of the sample is in the top ten clones. The sequenced material came from PBMCs. These receptors all stem from a man younger than 35 in good health and CMV-seronegative.

The chain uses TRBV28 and TRBJ1-5; D ambiguous. Germline V lookup: CDR1 MDHEN, CDR2 SYDVKM. The V end lost 3 bases, the J end lost 1 base, and 13 bases lay between the germline ends. This CDR3 is 16 amino acids long. The CDR3 DNA reads TGTGCCAGCAGTTTGGCCGGCCGAGGGAGCAATCAGCCCCAGCATTTT. The encoded protein is CASSLAGRGSNQPQHF.

The genes are TRBV2 and TRBJ1-5; no clear D gene. The CDR3 spans 15 residues. Trimming took off 4 bases at V and 9 bases at J, with 19 bases between the two ends. Germline loops: CDR1 SNHLY, CDR2 FYNNEI. This CDR3 reads CASSGGTKFGRPQHF. As DNA, the CDR3 is TGTGCCAGCAGTGGCGGTACGAAATTCGGTCGGCCCCAGCATTTT.

This sequence joins TRBV19 and TRBJ2-7, with 10 bases matching TRBD1. With 3 bases clipped from V and 6 bases from J, the junction kept 11 bases outside the gene matches. Germline V gene lookup returns CDR1 LNHDA and CDR2 SQIVND (reference sequence). The CDR3 consists of 16 residues. CDR3 protein: CASSIESGQGVFEQYF. The CDR3 bases are TGTGCCAGTAGTATCGAAAGCGGACAGGGGGTTTTCGAGCAGTACTTC. Together with reference TRBV19 and TRBJ2-7, the CDR3 gives the full variable domain: DGGITQSPKYLFRKEGQNVTLSCEQNLNHDAMYWYRQDPGQGLRLIYYSQIVNDFQKGDIAEGYSVSREKKESFPLTVTSAQKNPTAFYLCASSIESGQGVFEQYFGPGTRLTVT.

The V call is TRBV29-1, the J call TRBJ2-3; a weak D match, TRBD2 (6 bases). The germline CDR1 and CDR2 sequences are SQVTM and ANQGSEA. This CDR3 region has 13 residues. The V and J ends lost 5 bases and 0 bases respectively, with 9 bases between them. The CDR3 nucleotides read TGCAGCGTTACTCGGGGGAGCACAGATACGCAGTATTTT. This codes for CSVTRGSTDTQYF.

The CDR3 here is CASSPSGQGHGELFF. CDR3 sequence (DNA): TGTGCCAGCTCGCCTTCAGGACAGGGGCACGGGGAGCTGTTTTTT. The chain recombines TRBV18 with TRBJ2-2; 9 nucleotides agree with TRBD1. J gave up 7 bases and V 6 bases, and 9 bases lay outside the gene matches. CDR3 length: 15 residues. Germline CDR1 and CDR2: KGHSH and LQKENI.

The V call is TRBV2, the J call TRBJ1-1; TRBD1 aligns across 11 bases. V shed 3 bases, J shed 6 bases, and the junction held 6 bases outside the gene matches. CDR3 length: 15 residues. The germline V gene has CDR1 SNHLY and CDR2 FYNNEI. Written as DNA, the CDR3 is TGTGCCAGCAGTGACAACCCGGGACAGGGGGCTGAAGCTTTCTTT. It yields the protein CASSDNPGQGAEAFF. Variable domain in full (rest from reference TRBV2 and TRBJ1-1): EPEVTQTPSHQVTQMGQEVILRCVPISNHLYFYWYRQILGQKVEFLVSFYNNEISEKSEIFDDQFSVERPDGSNFTLKIRSTKLEDSAMYFCASSDNPGQGAEAFFGQGTRLTVV.

This clone occurred once. CDR3 residues: CASSARQGTYGYTF. The CDR3 coding sequence is TGTGCCAGCAGCGCTCGACAGGGGACCTATGGCTACACCTTC. The chain recombines TRBV6-1 with TRBJ1-2, with 8 bases matching TRBD1. This CDR3 contains 14 residues. Germline V lookup: CDR1 MNHNS, CDR2 SASEGT. Unmatched junction bases numbered 7, after V lost 6 bases and J lost 4 bases.

The rearrangement joins TRBV18 to TRBJ1-5; 7 bases fit TRBD1. Germline CDR1 KGHSH, CDR2 LQKENI. The CDR3 runs 16 residues. V lost 2 bases to trimming and J lost 4 bases; unmatched junction nucleotides: 8. The CDR3 spells CASSPATGFLNQPQHF. The CDR3, as DNA: TGTGCCAGCTCACCAGCGACAGGGTTCTTAAATCAGCCCCAGCATTTT. Variable domain in full (rest from reference TRBV18 and TRBJ1-5): NAGVMQNPRHLVRRRGQEARLRCSPMKGHSHVYWYRQLPEEGLKFMVYLQKENIIDESGMPKERFSAEFPKEGPSILRIQQVVRGDSAAYFCASSPATGFLNQPQHFGDGTRLSIL.

This clone was found once. CDR3 protein: CASSLANPGGYEQYF. DNA of the CDR3: TGTGCCAGCAGCTTAGCCAACCCAGGGGGATACGAGCAGTACTTC. The V gene is TRBV11-2, the J gene TRBJ2-7, with 7 bases matching TRBD1. This CDR3 is built from 15 residues. V dropped 1 base and J dropped 4; count of bases not matched to a gene: 7. CDR1 and CDR2 from the germline V gene are SGHAT and FQNNGV.

The chain employs TRBV27 and TRBJ1-5; 8 positions match TRBD1. Germline values: CDR1 MNHEY, CDR2 SMNVEV (reference sequence). The CDR3 contains 15 residues. V dropped 5 bases and J dropped 7; count of bases not matched to a gene: 10. CDR3 loop: CASSPSDRAGQPQHF. Here the CDR3 DNA reads TGTGCCAGCAGTCCATCGGACAGGGCAGGGCAGCCCCAGCATTTT.

The rearrangement joins TRBV19 to TRBJ2-1, with 12 bases identical to TRBD2. The junction had 6 bases not matched to a gene; V was cut back by 6 bases and J by 12 bases. The CDR3 is 13 residues long. Per the germline V gene, CDR1 is LNHDA and CDR2 is SQIVND (reference sequence). This chain's CDR3 is CASSPTSGSWQFF. DNA of the CDR3: TGTGCCAGTAGCCCGACTAGCGGGAGTTGGCAGTTCTTC. Looking up the rest from reference TRBV19 and TRBJ2-1 gives the full variable domain: DGGITQSPKYLFRKEGQNVTLSCEQNLNHDAMYWYRQDPGQGLRLIYYSQIVNDFQKGDIAEGYSVSREKKESFPLTVTSAQKNPTAFYLCASSPTSGSWQFFGPGTRLTVL.

This clone was recorded once. This chain links TRBV14 with TRBJ2-3; no clear D. This CDR3 is built from 15 residues. Trimming removed 0 bases from V and 1 base from J, with 8 bases in between. Per the germline V gene, CDR1 is SGHDN and CDR2 is FVKESK. The CDR3: CASSQERLGTDTQYF. The CDR3 bases are TGTGCCAGCAGCCAAGAGAGGCTGGGCACAGATACGCAGTATTTT. The full variable domain, with the rest looked up from reference TRBV14 and TRBJ2-3, is EAGVTQFPSHSVIEKGQTVTLRCDPISGHDNLYWYRRVMGKEIKFLLHFVKESKQDESGMPNNRFLAERTGGTYSTLKVQPAELEDSGVYFCASSQERLGTDTQYFGPGTRLTVL.

The chain has TRBV6-5 and TRBJ1-4, with TRBD1 as a possible D gene (6 bases). This CDR3 contains 14 residues. Germline CDR1 reads MNHEY; CDR2 reads SVGAGI. The germline V and J ends were trimmed by 5 bases and 4 bases, with 11 bases remaining between them. The CDR3 DNA reads as TGTGCCAGCAGTCGGACAGCTAATAATGAAAAACTGTTTTTT. Residues: CASSRTANNEKLFF.

The chain recombines TRBV7-2 with TRBJ2-5, with 8 bases aligning to TRBD1. V was pared by 6 bases and J by 4 bases, with 4 bases of the junction left unmatched. The CDR3 covers 13 residues. Germline CDR1 is SGHTA and CDR2 is FQGNSA. DNA of the CDR3: TGTGCCAGCAGTGCTGGGACAGGAGAGACCCAGTACTTC. Translated: CASSAGTGETQYF.

The chain recombines TRBV6-5 with TRBJ2-7; 10 bases are shared with TRBD1. The CDR3 contains 15 residues. The germline V gene encodes CDR1 MNHEY and CDR2 SVGAGI. With V trimmed by 1 base and J by 4 bases, 4 bases remained unmatched. CDR3 nucleotide sequence: TGTGCCAGCAGTTACTTCCGGGACAGGGGTTACGAGCAGTACTTC. Translated: CASSYFRDRGYEQYF.

The chain combines TRBV28 with TRBJ2-3; 7 nucleotides line up with TRBD1. In germline, CDR1 is MDHEN, CDR2 SYDVKM. The CDR3 is 15 residues long. V lost 5 bases to trimming and J lost 0 bases; unmatched junction nucleotides: 5. The CDR3 loop is CASSAMTGSTDTQYF. Here the CDR3 DNA reads TGTGCCAGCAGTGCGATGACAGGGAGCACAGATACGCAGTATTTT.

The gene calls are TRBV11-2 and TRBJ2-2, with D possibly being TRBD1 (5 bases). The germline V and J ends were trimmed by 7 bases and 3 bases, with 18 bases remaining between them. This CDR3 contains 16 residues. Germline assignment: CDR1 SGHAT and CDR2 FQNNGV. This chain's CDR3 is CASKMQGTRDTGELFF. CDR3 DNA: TGTGCCAGCAAGATGCAGGGTACCAGAGACACCGGGGAGCTGTTTTTT.

The genes are TRBV6-5 and TRBJ2-3, with D possibly matching TRBD1 (6 bases). Germline V gene sequence: CDR1 MNHEY, CDR2 SVGAGI. Trimming shortened V by 6 bases and J by 1 base, and 14 bases separated the two germline ends. The CDR3 loop spans 15 amino acids. This CDR3 is CASRYREKGTDTQYF. The CDR3, as DNA: TGTGCCAGCAGGTACAGGGAGAAGGGCACAGATACGCAGTATTTT.

The CDR3 DNA reads TGTGCCAGCAGCCTGGGGGGGGGCACAGGGGAGACCCAGTACTTC. Translated: CASSLGGGTGETQYF. V is TRBV5-5 and J is TRBJ2-5; possibly TRBD2 for D (7 bases). The CDR3 sequence is 15 residues long. CDR1 and CDR2 (germline): SGHKS, YYEKEE (reference sequence). Trimming pared 4 bases from V and 5 bases from J, leaving 18 bases between. Looking up the rest from reference TRBV5-5 and TRBJ2-5 gives the full variable domain: DAGVTQSPTHLIKTRGQQVTLRCSPISGHKSVSWYQQVLGQGPQFIFQYYEKEERGRGNFPDRFSARQFPNYSSELNVNALLLGDSALYLCASSLGGGTGETQYFGPGTRLLVL.